This is a list of T cell receptor beta chains from one sample in a study of sequential checkpoint blockade in melanoma. Method: immunoSEQ multiplex PCR; TCRdb's copy keeps in-frame clones and lacks some. The sample records 25,000 to 35,000 clones, roughly nine tenths being singletons. The specimen comprised CD8+ T cells sorted from blood (inferred from file names), sampled from a patient given nivolumab and ipilimumab in sequence. The receptors come from a human donor with melanoma. CDR3s include the opening cysteine and the closing phenylalanine or tryptophan. The D gene is left open where the match is weak. Clone size appears in some rows only: once, few, many, or a class for an expanded clone.

D: TRBD2; size: -; J: TRBJ2-7; V: TRBV15; DNA: TGTGCCACCAGCAGAGCTGCGGGGGGGGCGGACTACGAGCAGTACTTC; CDR3: CATSRAAGGADYEQYF
D: TRBD1; size: once; J: TRBJ1-1; V: TRBV9; DNA: TGTGCCAGCAGCGTTCGACAGGGGGAGAACACTGAAGCTTTCTTT; CDR3: CASSVRQGENTEAFF
D: TRBD2; size: -; J: TRBJ2-1; V: TRBV6-4; DNA: TGTGCCAGCAGTGACCACGCGGGAGGGAACAATGAGCAGTTCTTC; CDR3: CASSDHAGGNNEQFF
D: -; size: -; J: TRBJ1-1; V: TRBV10-2; DNA: TGCGCCAGCAGTGAGACAGGGACAGAAGCTTTCTTT; CDR3: CASSETGTEAFF
D: -; size: once; J: TRBJ1-1; V: TRBV10-3; DNA: TGTGCCATCAGCGGAGGGAGTGAAGCTTTCTTT; CDR3: CAISGGSEAFF
D: -; size: -; J: TRBJ1-5; V: TRBV5-6; DNA: TGTGCCAGCAGCTCGGGAGGGGGGCAGCCCCAGCATTTT; CDR3: CASSSGGGQPQHF
D: TRBD2; size: -; J: TRBJ2-7; V: TRBV4-3; DNA: TGCGCCAGCAGCCAAGCTGGGCCAGGTAGCGGGATCGGGGGCGAGCAGTACTTC; CDR3: CASSQAGPGSGIGGEQYF
D: -; size: -; J: TRBJ2-1; V: TRBV27; DNA: TGTGCCAGCAGTTTATCTGGGACACCTCAAGACAATGAGCAGTTCTTC; CDR3: CASSLSGTPQDNEQFF
D: -; size: -; J: TRBJ2-6; V: TRBV2; DNA: TGTGCCAGCAGTGAAGCCGCGGAACAGGGCCTAAACTACTTCTCTGGGGCCAACGTCCTGACTTTC; CDR3: CASSEAAEQGLNYFSGANVLTF
D: -; size: -; J: TRBJ2-1; V: TRBV5-4; DNA: TGTGCCAGCAGCTTTTCGACGAAGTCAGGGGAGTTCTTC; CDR3: CASSFSTKSGEFF
D: -; size: once; J: TRBJ1-1; V: TRBV7-2; DNA: TGTGCCAGCCGGAGGGAGGGGGTCACTGAAGCTTTCTTT; CDR3: CASRREGVTEAFF
D: TRBD2; size: -; J: TRBJ2-5; V: TRBV5-4; DNA: TGTGCCAGCAGCCCCGGGACTAGCATCAGCAAGCAGTACTTC; CDR3: CASSPGTSISKQYF
D: TRBD1; size: -; J: TRBJ1-1; V: TRBV9; DNA: TGTGCCAGCAGCGGAATCCCGGGACAGGGGGCTGAAGCTTTCTTT; CDR3: CASSGIPGQGAEAFF
D: -; size: -; J: TRBJ2-1; V: TRBV28; DNA: TGTGCCAGCAGGTCGGGACTCAGCTCCTACAATGAGCAGTTCTTC; CDR3: CASRSGLSSYNEQFF
D: -; size: once; J: TRBJ2-6; V: TRBV10-3; DNA: TGTGCCATCAGTGAAGACAGTGACCTCTCTGGGGCCAACGTCCTGACTTTC; CDR3: CAISEDSDLSGANVLTF
D: -; size: -; J: TRBJ1-2; V: TRBV21-1; DNA: TGTGCCAGCAGAGCGAGCACAGGGAACAATTATGGCTACACCTTC; CDR3: CASRASTGNNYGYTF
D: -; size: -; J: TRBJ1-5; V: TRBV7-9; DNA: TGTGCCAGCAGCCCCTCAAACAGTGTCAATCAGCCCCAGCATTTT; CDR3: CASSPSNSVNQPQHF
D: -; size: -; J: TRBJ1-5; V: TRBV10-3; DNA: TGTGCCGGGAGTCTTTACAATCAGCCCCAGCATTTT; CDR3: CAGSLYNQPQHF
D: TRBD2; size: -; J: TRBJ2-7; V: TRBV18; DNA: TGTGCCAGCTCACAAGTAGCGGGGCCCTCCTACGAGCAGTACTTC; CDR3: CASSQVAGPSYEQYF
D: TRBD1; size: -; J: TRBJ1-2; V: TRBV5-8; DNA: TGTGCCAGCAGCTTCCGGGACAGAAACTATGGCTACACCTTC; CDR3: CASSFRDRNYGYTF
D: -; size: -; J: TRBJ1-3; V: TRBV7-7; DNA: TGTGCTAGCAGCTTAGGACCAGCAGGGGCTGGAAACACCATATATTTT; CDR3: CASSLGPAGAGNTIYF
D: -; size: -; J: TRBJ1-2; V: TRBV4-3; DNA: TGCGCCAGCAGCCAACCCCTTCGGCTAGGTTATGGCTACACCTTC; CDR3: CASSQPLRLGYGYTF
D: -; size: -; J: TRBJ1-1; V: TRBV30; DNA: TGTGCCTGGACAGGGTGGAACACTGAAGCTTTCTTT; CDR3: CAWTGWNTEAFF
D: -; size: few; J: TRBJ1-2; V: TRBV28; DNA: TGTGCCAGCACTCCCAAGGCGGGCGGCTACACCTTC; CDR3: CASTPKAGGYTF
D: TRBD2; size: -; J: TRBJ2-1; V: TRBV4-3; DNA: TGCGCCAGCAGCCATCAGCGGGGGGGCCACAATGAGCAGTTCTTC; CDR3: CASSHQRGGHNEQFF
D: TRBD2; size: -; J: TRBJ2-1; V: TRBV9; DNA: TGTGCCAGCAGCAGAGATGGGGGAGGGGTACTAGGTGAGCAGTTCTTC; CDR3: CASSRDGGGVLGEQFF
D: TRBD1; size: -; J: TRBJ2-3; V: TRBV4-3; DNA: TGCGCCAGCAGCCAAACGGGACAGGGGTTCACAGATACGCAGTATTTT; CDR3: CASSQTGQGFTDTQYF
D: TRBD2; size: -; J: TRBJ2-1; V: TRBV5-1; DNA: TGCGCCAGCAGCACCTTTGCGGGGGGCTACAATGAGCAGTTCTTC; CDR3: CASSTFAGGYNEQFF
D: TRBD2; size: -; J: TRBJ2-2; V: TRBV28; DNA: TGTGCCAGCAGTATCCCCGGGGGGTCCGGGGAGCTGTTTTTT; CDR3: CASSIPGGSGELFF
D: TRBD1; size: once; J: TRBJ2-7; V: TRBV19; DNA: TGTGCCAGTAGTCCGGGACAGGGTCCCTACGAGCAGTACTTC; CDR3: CASSPGQGPYEQYF
D: -; size: -; J: TRBJ2-7; V: TRBV28; DNA: TGTGCCAGCAGTTTCCCACCCAGGGGCCTCTACGAGCAGTACTTC; CDR3: CASSFPPRGLYEQYF
D: TRBD1; size: -; J: TRBJ2-5; V: TRBV7-9; DNA: TGTGCCAGCAGCTTAGTTGAGGCAGGGGGCAGGGAGACCCAGTACTTC; CDR3: CASSLVEAGGRETQYF
D: -; size: -; J: TRBJ2-3; V: TRBV9; DNA: TGTGCCAGCAGCCATACTACAGATACGCAGTATTTT; CDR3: CASSHTTDTQYF
D: TRBD1; size: -; J: TRBJ1-5; V: TRBV4-3; DNA: TGCGCCAGCAGCCAAGATCTGGTGGGGCAGGGGGGAAGCAATCAGCCCCAGCATTTT; CDR3: CASSQDLVGQGGSNQPQHF